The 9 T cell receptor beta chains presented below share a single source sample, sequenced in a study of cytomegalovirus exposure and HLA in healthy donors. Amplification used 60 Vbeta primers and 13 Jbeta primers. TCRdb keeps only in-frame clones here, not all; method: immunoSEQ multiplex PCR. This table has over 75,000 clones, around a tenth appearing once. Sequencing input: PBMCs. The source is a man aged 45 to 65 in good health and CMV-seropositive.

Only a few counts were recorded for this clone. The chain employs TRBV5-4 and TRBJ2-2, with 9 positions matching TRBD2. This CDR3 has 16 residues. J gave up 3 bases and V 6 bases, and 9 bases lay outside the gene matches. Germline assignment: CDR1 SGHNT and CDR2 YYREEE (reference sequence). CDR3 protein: CASTVGLAGYTGELFF. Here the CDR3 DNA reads TGTGCCAGCACCGTGGGGCTAGCGGGGTACACCGGGGAGCTGTTTTTT.

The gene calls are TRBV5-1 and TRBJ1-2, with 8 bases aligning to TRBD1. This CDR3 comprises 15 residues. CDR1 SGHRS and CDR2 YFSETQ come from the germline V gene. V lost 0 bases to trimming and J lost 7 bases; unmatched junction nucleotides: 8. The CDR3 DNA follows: TGCGCCAGCAGCTTGGAGCCGGACAGGGCCACTGGCTACACCTTC. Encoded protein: CASSLEPDRATGYTF.

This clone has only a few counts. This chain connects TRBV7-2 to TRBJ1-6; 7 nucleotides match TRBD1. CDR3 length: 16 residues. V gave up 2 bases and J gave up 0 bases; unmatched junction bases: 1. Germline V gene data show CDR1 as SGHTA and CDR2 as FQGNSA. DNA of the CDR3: TGTGCCAGCAGCTTACGACAGGGCTCCTATAATTCACCCCTCCACTTT. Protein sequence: CASSLRQGSYNSPLHF.

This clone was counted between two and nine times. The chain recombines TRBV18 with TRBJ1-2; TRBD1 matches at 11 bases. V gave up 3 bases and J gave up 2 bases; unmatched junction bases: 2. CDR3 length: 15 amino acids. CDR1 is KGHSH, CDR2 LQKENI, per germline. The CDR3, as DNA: TGTGCCAGCTCACCTGGGACAGGGGGAAACTATGGCTACACCTTC. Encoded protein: CASSPGTGGNYGYTF. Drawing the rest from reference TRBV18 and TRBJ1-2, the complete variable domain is NAGVMQNPRHLVRRRGQEARLRCSPMKGHSHVYWYRQLPEEGLKFMVYLQKENIIDESGMPKERFSAEFPKEGPSILRIQQVVRGDSAAYFCASSPGTGGNYGYTFGSGTRLTVV.

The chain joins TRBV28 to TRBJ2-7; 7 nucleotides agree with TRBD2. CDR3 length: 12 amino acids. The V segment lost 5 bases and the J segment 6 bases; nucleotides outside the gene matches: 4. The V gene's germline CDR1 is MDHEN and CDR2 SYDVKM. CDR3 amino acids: CASSLTSSEQYF. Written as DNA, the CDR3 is TGTGCCAGCAGTCTGACTAGCTCCGAGCAGTACTTC.

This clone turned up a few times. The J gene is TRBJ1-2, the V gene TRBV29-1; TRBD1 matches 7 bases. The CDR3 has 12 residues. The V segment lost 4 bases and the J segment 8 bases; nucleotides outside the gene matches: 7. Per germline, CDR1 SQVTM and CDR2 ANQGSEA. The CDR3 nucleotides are TGCAGCGTTGTTCAGGGGGTCGACGGCTACACCTTC. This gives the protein CSVVQGVDGYTF.

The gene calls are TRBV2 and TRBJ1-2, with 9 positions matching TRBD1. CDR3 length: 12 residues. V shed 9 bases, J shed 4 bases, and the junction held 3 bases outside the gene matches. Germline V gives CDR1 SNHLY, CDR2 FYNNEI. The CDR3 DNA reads TGTGCCAGTACAGGGGGCACCTATGGCTACACCTTC. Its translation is CASTGGTYGYTF.

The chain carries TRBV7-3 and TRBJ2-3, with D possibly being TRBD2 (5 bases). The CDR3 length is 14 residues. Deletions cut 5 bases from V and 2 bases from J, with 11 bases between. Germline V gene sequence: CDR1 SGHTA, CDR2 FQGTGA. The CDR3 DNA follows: TGTGCCAGCAGCCTGGACTCCCTCACAGATACGCAGTATTTT. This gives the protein CASSLDSLTDTQYF.

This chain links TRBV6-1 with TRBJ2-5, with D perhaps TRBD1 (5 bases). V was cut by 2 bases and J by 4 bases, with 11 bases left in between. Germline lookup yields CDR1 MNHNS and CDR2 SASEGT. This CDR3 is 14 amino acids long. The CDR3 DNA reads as TGTGCCAGCAGTGAAAAAAGCACAGGAGAGACCCAGTACTTC. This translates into CASSEKSTGETQYF.